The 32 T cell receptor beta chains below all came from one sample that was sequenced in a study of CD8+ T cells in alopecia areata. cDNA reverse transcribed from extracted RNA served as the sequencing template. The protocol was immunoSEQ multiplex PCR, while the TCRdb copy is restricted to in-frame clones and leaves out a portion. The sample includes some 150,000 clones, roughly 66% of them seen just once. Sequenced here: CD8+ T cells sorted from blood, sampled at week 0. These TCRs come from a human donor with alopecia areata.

CDR3 nucleotide sequence: TGTGCCAGCAGTTACAGCCGGATTCTCCGCTATGGCTACACCTTC. Its protein product is CASSYSRILRYGYTF. The rearrangement links TRBV6-5 to TRBJ1-2; D call uncertain. The CDR3 runs to 15 residues. V shed 2 bases and J shed 4 bases, with 14 bases lying between them. Germline V gene lookup returns CDR1 MNHEY and CDR2 SVGAGI.

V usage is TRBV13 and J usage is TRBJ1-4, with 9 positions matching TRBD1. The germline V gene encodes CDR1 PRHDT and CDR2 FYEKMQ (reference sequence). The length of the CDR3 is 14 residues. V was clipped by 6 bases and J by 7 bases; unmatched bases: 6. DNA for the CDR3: TGTGCCAGCAGGCTTGGGACAGGGAGTGAAAAACTGTTTTTT. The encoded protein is CASRLGTGSEKLFF.

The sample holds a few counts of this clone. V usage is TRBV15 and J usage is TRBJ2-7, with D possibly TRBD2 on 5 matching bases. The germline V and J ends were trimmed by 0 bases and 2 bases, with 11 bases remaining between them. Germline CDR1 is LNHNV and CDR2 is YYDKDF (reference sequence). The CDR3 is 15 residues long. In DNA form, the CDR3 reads TGTGCCACCAGCAGAGATGAACGGGGAGCCTACGAGCAGTACTTC. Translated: CATSRDERGAYEQYF.

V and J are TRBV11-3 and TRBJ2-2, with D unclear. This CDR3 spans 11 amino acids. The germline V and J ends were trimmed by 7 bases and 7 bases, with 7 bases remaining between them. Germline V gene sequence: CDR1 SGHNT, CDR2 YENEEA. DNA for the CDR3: TGTGCCAGCATGGTATACGGGGAGCTGTTTTTT. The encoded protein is CASMVYGELFF.

The CDR3 DNA sequence: TGTGCCAGCAGCTTGGGGGATCCCGGGGAGCTGTTTTTT. Protein product: CASSLGDPGELFF. The chain employs TRBV11-2 and TRBJ2-2; D possibly uses TRBD1 or TRBD2 (5 bases each). Germline V lookup: CDR1 SGHAT, CDR2 FQNNGV. This CDR3 spans 13 amino acids. V lost 3 bases to trimming and J lost 6 bases, with 8 bases between them.

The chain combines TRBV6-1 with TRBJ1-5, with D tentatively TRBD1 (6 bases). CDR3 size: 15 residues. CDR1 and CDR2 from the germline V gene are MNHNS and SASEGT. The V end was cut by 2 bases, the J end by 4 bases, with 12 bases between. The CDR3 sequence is CASSELGGLNQPQHF. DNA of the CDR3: TGTGCCAGCAGTGAACTAGGGGGACTGAATCAGCCCCAGCATTTT.

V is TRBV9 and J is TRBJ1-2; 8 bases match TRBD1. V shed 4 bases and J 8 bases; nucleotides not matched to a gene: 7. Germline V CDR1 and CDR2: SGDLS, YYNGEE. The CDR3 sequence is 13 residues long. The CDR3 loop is CASSSRPGGGYTF. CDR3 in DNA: TGTGCCAGCAGCTCTAGACCAGGGGGCGGCTACACCTTC.

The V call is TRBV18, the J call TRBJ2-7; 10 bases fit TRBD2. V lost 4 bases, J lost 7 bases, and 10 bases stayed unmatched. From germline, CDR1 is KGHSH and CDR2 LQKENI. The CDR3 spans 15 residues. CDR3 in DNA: TGTGCCAGCTCACGCCGCCTAGCGGGGGCCAGGGAGCAGTACTTC. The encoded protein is CASSRRLAGAREQYF.

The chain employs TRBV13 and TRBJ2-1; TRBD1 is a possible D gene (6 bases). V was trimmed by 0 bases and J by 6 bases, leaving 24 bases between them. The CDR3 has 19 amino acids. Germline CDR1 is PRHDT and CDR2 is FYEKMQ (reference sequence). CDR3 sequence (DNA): TGTGCCAGCAGCTTAGGTGTCCGCAGGGGTCATTGGACTGGCAATGAGCAGTTCTTC. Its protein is CASSLGVRRGHWTGNEQFF.

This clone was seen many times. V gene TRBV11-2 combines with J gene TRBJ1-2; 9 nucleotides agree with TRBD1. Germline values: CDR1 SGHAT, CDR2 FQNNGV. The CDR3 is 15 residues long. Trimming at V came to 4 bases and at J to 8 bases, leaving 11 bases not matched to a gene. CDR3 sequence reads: CASSSNTGTGNGYTF. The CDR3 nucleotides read TGTGCCAGCAGCTCCAATACCGGGACAGGGAACGGCTACACCTTC.

CDR3 in amino acids: CASSQEDRGGSPLHF. Written as DNA, the CDR3 is TGCGCCAGCAGCCAAGAAGACAGGGGCGGTTCACCCCTCCACTTT. The chain combines TRBV4-1 with TRBJ1-6; TRBD1 aligns across 8 bases. The CDR3 extends over 15 amino acids. Losses at the gene ends were 0 bases for V and 9 bases for J; bases not matched to a gene: 4. Germline-derived CDR1 and CDR2 are MGHRA and YSYEKL.

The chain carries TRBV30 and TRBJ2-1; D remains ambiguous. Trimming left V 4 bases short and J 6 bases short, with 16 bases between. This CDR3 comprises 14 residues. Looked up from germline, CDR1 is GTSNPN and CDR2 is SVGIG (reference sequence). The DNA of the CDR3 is TGTGCCTGGACCCCTATACGACAAAGCAATGAGCAGTTCTTC. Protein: CAWTPIRQSNEQFF. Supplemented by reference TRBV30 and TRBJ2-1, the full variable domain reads SQTIHQWPATLVQPVGSPLSLECTVEGTSNPNLYWYRQAAGRGLQLLFYSVGIGQISSEVPQNLSASRPQDRQFILSSKKLLLSDSGFYLCAWTPIRQSNEQFFGPGTRLTVL.

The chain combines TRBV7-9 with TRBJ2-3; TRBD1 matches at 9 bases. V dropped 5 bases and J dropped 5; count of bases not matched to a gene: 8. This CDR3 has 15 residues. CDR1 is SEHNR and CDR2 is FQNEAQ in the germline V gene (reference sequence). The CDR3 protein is CASSDRDREGDTQYF. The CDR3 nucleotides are TGTGCCAGCAGCGACAGGGACAGGGAGGGAGATACGCAGTATTTT.

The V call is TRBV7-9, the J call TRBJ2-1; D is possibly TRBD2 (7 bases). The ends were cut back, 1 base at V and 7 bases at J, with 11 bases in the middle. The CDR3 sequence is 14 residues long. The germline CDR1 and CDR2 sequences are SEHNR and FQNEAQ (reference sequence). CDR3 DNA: TGTGCCAGCAGCTTAGTTGGGGGGGCTAATGAGCAGTTCTTC. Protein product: CASSLVGGANEQFF.

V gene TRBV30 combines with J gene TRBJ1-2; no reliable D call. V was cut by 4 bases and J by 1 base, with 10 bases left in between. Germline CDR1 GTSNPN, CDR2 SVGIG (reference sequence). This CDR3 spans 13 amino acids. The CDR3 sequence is CAWTVSGNYGYTF. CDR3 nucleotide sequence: TGTGCCTGGACCGTTTCGGGTAACTATGGCTACACCTTC. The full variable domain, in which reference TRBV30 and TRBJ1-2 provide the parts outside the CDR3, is SQTIHQWPATLVQPVGSPLSLECTVEGTSNPNLYWYRQAAGRGLQLLFYSVGIGQISSEVPQNLSASRPQDRQFILSSKKLLLSDSGFYLCAWTVSGNYGYTFGSGTRLTVV.

CDR3 loop: CASSSRGREGEKLFF. In DNA form, the CDR3 reads TGTGCCAGCAGCTCGCGGGGCAGGGAGGGTGAAAAACTGTTTTTT. The rearrangement joins TRBV13 to TRBJ1-4, with D possibly TRBD1 on 5 matching bases. Trimming removed 4 bases at V and 7 bases at J, with 16 bases between. CDR1 PRHDT and CDR2 FYEKMQ come from the germline V gene (reference sequence). The CDR3 loop spans 15 amino acids.

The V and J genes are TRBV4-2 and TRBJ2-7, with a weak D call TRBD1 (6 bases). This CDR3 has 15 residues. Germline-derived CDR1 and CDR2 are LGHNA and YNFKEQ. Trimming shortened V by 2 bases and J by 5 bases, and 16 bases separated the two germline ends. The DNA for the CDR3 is TGTGCCAGCAGCCAACGAACCGGGACAAGTAACGAGCAGTACTTC. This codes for CASSQRTGTSNEQYF.

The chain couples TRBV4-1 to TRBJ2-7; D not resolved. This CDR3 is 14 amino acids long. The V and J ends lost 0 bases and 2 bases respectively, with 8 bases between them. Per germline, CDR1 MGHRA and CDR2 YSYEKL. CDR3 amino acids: CASSQEGYTYEQYF. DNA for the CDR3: TGCGCCAGCAGCCAAGAGGGGTATACCTACGAGCAGTACTTC.

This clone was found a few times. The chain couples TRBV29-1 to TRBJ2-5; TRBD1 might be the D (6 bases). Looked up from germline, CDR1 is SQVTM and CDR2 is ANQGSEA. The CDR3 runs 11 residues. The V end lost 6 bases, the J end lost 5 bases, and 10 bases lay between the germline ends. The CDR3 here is CSVSTGETQYF. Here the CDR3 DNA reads TGCAGCGTCAGCACAGGGGAGACCCAGTACTTC.

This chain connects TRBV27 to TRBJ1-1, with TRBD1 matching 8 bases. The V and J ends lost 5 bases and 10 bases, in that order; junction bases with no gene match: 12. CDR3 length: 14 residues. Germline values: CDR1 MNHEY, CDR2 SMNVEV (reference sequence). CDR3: CASSGWTGLRVAFF. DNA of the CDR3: TGTGCCAGCAGTGGATGGACAGGGCTTCGGGTAGCTTTCTTT.

CDR3 region: CAWREDREQDAAFF. The CDR3 DNA follows: TGTGCCTGGAGGGAAGACAGAGAACAGGATGCAGCTTTCTTT. J is TRBJ1-1 and V is TRBV30; D may be TRBD1 (5 bases). The CDR3 loop spans 14 amino acids. V gave up 3 bases and J gave up 10 bases, with 21 bases separating them. Germline lookup yields CDR1 GTSNPN and CDR2 SVGIG (reference sequence). The variable domain in full, completed from reference TRBV30 and TRBJ1-1, reads SQTIHQWPATLVQPVGSPLSLECTVEGTSNPNLYWYRQAAGRGLQLLFYSVGIGQISSEVPQNLSASRPQDRQFILSSKKLLLSDSGFYLCAWREDREQDAAFFGQGTRLTVV.

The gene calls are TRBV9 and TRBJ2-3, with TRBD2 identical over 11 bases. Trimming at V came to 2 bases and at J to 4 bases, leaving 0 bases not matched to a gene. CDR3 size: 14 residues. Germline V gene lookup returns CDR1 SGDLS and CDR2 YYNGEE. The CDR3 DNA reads TGTGCCAGCAGCGTTAGCGGGGGGGCAGATACGCAGTATTTT. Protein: CASSVSGGADTQYF.

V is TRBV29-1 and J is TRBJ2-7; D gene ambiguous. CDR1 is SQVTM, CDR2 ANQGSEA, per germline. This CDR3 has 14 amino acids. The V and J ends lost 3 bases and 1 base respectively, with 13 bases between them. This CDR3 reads CSVDGDADSYEQYF. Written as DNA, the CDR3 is TGCAGCGTTGATGGGGATGCAGATTCCTACGAGCAGTACTTC.

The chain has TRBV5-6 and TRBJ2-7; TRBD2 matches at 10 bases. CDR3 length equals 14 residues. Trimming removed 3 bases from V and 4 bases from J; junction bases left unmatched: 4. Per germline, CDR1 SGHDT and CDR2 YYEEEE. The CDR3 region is CASSSGTSVYEQYF. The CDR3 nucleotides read TGTGCCAGCAGCTCCGGGACTAGCGTGTACGAGCAGTACTTC.

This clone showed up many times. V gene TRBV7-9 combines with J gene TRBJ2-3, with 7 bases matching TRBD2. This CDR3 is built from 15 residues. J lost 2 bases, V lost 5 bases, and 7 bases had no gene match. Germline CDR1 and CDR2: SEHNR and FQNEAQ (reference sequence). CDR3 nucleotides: TGTGCCAGCAGCCCGACTAGCCCCAACACAGATACGCAGTATTTT. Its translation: CASSPTSPNTDTQYF. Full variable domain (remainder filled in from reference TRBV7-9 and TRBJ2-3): DTGVSQNPRHKITKRGQNVTFRCDPISEHNRLYWYRQTLGQGPEFLTYFQNEAQLEKSRLLSDRFSAERPKGSFSTLEIQRTEQGDSAMYLCASSPTSPNTDTQYFGPGTRLTVL.

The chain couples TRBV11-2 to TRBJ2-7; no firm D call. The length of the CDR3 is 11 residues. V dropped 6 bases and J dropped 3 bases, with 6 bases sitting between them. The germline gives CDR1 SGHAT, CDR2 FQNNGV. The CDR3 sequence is CASSWSYEQYF. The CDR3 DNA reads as TGTGCCAGCAGTTGGAGCTACGAGCAGTACTTC. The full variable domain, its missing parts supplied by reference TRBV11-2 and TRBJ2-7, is EAGVAQSPRYKIIEKRQSVAFWCNPISGHATLYWYQQILGQGPKLLIQFQNNGVVDDSQLPKDRFSAERLKGVDSTLKIQPAKLEDSAVYLCASSWSYEQYFGPGTRLTVT.

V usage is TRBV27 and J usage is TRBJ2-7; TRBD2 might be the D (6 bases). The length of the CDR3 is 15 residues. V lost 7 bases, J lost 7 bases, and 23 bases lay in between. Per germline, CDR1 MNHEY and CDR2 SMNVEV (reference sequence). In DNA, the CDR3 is TGTGCCAGCACCCCCGGAGGGAACCCTTACGGGGAGCAGTACTTC. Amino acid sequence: CASTPGGNPYGEQYF.

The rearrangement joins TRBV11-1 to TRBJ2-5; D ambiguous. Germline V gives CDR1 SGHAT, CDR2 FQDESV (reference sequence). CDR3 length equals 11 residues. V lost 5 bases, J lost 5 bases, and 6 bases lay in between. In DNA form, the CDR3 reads TGTGCCAGCAGCCCCGCGGAGACCCAGTACTTC. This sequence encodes CASSPAETQYF.

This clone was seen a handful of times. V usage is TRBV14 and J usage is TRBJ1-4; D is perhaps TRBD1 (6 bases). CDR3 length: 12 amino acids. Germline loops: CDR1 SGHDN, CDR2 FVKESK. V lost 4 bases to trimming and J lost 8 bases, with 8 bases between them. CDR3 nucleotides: TGTGCCAGCAGCCTGCAGGGGGAAAAACTGTTTTTT. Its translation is CASSLQGEKLFF.

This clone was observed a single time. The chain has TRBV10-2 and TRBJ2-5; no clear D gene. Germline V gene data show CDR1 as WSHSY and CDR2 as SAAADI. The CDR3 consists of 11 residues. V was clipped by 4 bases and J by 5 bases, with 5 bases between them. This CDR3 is CASSVAETQYF. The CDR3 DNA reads TGCGCCAGCAGTGTTGCGGAGACCCAGTACTTC.

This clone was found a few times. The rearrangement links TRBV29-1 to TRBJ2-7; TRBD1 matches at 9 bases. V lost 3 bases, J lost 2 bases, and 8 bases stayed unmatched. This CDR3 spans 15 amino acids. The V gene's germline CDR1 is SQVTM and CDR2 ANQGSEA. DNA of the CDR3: TGCAGCGTTGAGGGGGACAGGGAGCTACCCTACGAGCAGTACTTC. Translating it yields CSVEGDRELPYEQYF.

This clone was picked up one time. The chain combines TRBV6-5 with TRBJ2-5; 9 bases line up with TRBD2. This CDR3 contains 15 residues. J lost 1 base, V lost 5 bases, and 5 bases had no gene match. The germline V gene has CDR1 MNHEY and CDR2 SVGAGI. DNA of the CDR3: TGTGCCAGCAGTCGCAGCGGGGGGTCCCAAGAGACCCAGTACTTC. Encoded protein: CASSRSGGSQETQYF.